This TCR beta chain is from a study of graft-versus-host responses after intestinal transplantation. Assay used: immunoSEQ multiplex PCR; TCRdb lists only in-frame clones, some missing. Here the sample spans about 8,900 clones, approximately 26% being singletons. This clone was seen a handful of times. The CDR3 is made up of 16 amino acids. General study findings and limits: Within the allografts of patients who had graft-donor T cell macrochimerism, graft-versus-host to host-versus-graft clonal ratios were high.

There were 200,000 CFSE-labeled responder cells plated together with 200,000 irradiated, violet-dye-labeled stimulator cells. The receptor was derived from a human patient who was an organ donor for intestinal transplantation. The V gene is TRBV7-5, the J gene TRBJ2-1; whether TRBD2, the table's D call, matches the DNA was not checked. TRBV7-5 is a listed pseudogene. Sequenced here: alloreactive CD8+ T cells from a mixed lymphocyte reaction culture, sampled before transplantation. Sample subset: CFSE-low proliferating T cells sorted from roughly six-day pre-transplant mixed lymphocyte reaction (GvH or HvG direction). The CDR3 sequence is CASIVRTSGTYNEQFF. CDR3 sequence (DNA): TGTGCCAGCATAGTAAGGACTAGCGGGACCTACAATGAGCAGTTCTTC.